This TCR beta chain was profiled in a study of blood T cell repertoires in COVID-19. As handled by the study authors: From reference gene primer amplification, estimates of nucleated cell counts were derived. Data came from immunoSEQ multiplex PCR; TCRdb stores just in-frame clones and leaves some out. V, J and clone size derive from that table, while D and trimming were established from the DNA sequence. The sample includes some 270,000 clones, approximately 85% of them seen just once. Specimen: peripheral blood. This receptor was obtained from a woman in her 70s with acute or convalescent COVID-19.

The CDR3 nucleotides read TGTGCCAGAAGCTTGGCACAGGGTAATTCACCCCTCCACTTT. It yields the protein CARSLAQGNSPLHF. The chain carries TRBV5-3 and TRBJ1-6; TRBD1 might be the D (6 bases). TRBV5-3 is an ORF for which the function is uncertain. The length of the CDR3 is 14 residues. The germline V and J ends were trimmed by 0 bases and 6 bases, with 7 bases remaining between them.